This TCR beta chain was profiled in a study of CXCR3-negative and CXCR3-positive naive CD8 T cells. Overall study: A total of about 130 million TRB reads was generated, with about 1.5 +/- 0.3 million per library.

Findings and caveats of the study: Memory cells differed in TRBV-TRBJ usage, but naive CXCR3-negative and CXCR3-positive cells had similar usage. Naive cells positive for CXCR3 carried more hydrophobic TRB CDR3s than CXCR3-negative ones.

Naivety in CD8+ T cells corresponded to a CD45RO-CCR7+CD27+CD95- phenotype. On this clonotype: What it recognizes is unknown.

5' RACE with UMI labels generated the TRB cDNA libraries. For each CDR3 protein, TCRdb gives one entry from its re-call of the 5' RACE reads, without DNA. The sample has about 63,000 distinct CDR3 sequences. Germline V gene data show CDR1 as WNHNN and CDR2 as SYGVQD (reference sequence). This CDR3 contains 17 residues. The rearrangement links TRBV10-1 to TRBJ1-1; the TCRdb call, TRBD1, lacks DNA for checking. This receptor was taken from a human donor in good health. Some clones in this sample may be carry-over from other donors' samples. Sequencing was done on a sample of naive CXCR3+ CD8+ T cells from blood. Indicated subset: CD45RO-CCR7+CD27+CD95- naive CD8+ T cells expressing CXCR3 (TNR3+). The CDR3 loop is CASSREEITGGRGEAFF.